This TCR beta chain was recorded in a study of cytomegalovirus exposure and HLA in healthy donors (dated by TCRdb to between 2016 and 2019). With respect to the entire study: An earlier analysis of more than 550 of the donors reported 276 Gb of sequence data and 95 million to 140 million unique TCR beta sequences obtained from around 170 million T cells. Every discovery cohort repertoire had been produced on one sequencing platform. A later analysis re-analyzed previously published TCR beta repertoires from 550 to 700 donors and added high-resolution HLA genotyping to study TCR occurrence patterns. HLA typing covered class I and class II loci at four-digit resolution. Besides the first cohort of 500 to 700 subjects, a separate validation cohort made up of 90 to 150 different subjects was used. About 5 DR-DQ haplotypes were handled as single units for association and clustering, since linkage in the cohort was strong. Among about 400 genotyped donors of the cohort, an average of around 240,000 unique TCR beta nucleotide sequences was sequenced per donor, of which about 18% were non-productive. The study used immunosequencing to profile the T cell repertoires of 666 subjects and linked those repertoires to cytomegalovirus serostatus. Of the roughly 400 genotyped donors, 81% fell in the genetic ancestry cluster associated with self-reported Caucasian donors. Rather than using new phenotypic data, the later analysis identified candidate immune exposures from TCR beta sequences and from how often those sequences occurred across donors. Donor age, sex, ethnicity and CMV serostatus were compiled alongside the repertoire data. Typing coverage varied by locus: roughly 629-630 donors for A, B, C, DRB1 and DQB1; 522 for DQA1; approximately 610 for DPA1; roughly 450 for DPB1. About 280 gigabases of sequencing data and 70 million to 100 million unique TCR sequences made up an early release that covered some 640 HLA-typed donors. In a later genetic analysis, genome-wide SNP genotypes for about three fifths of the roughly 670 donors were used, and that subset was treated as a discovery cohort. High-throughput TCR immunosequencing, statistical association of individual TCRs with disease status, and machine learning were combined to predict cytomegalovirus infection status. In an earlier analysis of 550 to 700 of the donors, high-throughput TCR beta sequencing was used to judge whether each TCR beta V gene segment behaved as functional or pseudogenic. The study aimed to test whether signatures of past pathogen exposure could be identified by cataloging public T cell receptors.

The full study reports these points: A later genetic analysis associated a missense DCLRE1C variant with V-gene and J-gene trimming of TCR beta chains, and an independent cohort replicated the association. Over 15 rarely observed V segments, including chromosome 9 orphons, were excluded from the earlier analysis of about 610 of the donors because counts were too low. Strong co-occurrence of HLA alleles, especially DR and DQ, made assigning TCR associations to individual alleles difficult. A cluster of highly shared sequence variants was judged likely to represent a technical artifact of the sequencing pipeline. In a later analysis, HLA-associated TCR beta chains showed more clonal expansion and lower generation probabilities than non-associated chains that were equally common. Specific HLA alleles were associated with 15,000 to 20,000 TCR beta sequences at a false discovery rate of 0.05 in a later analysis. The study gave a list of under 200 TCR beta chains associated with cytomegalovirus. While some public TCRs were present in many individuals, most TCR sequences turned up only very rarely across donors. It was suggested by the authors that the approach could potentially be generalized to other disease states and immunological phenotypes. The classifier was reported to diagnose cytomegalovirus status with high specificity and sensitivity in both the original and validation cohorts. A later analysis found that most CMV-associated TCR beta chains appeared HLA-restricted, with HLA associations seemingly driven largely by CMV exposure. Correlated functional status among segregating V segments might reflect linkage disequilibrium, but an unknown experimental factor could not be ruled out. Some IMGT-functional V segments, including TRBV6-2 and TRBV6-3, could not be told apart with the 87-base-pair reads, so those segments were excluded. In a later analysis, TCR association rates were found to vary across HLA loci, with the most associated TCRs seen for DRB1 alleles and the fewest for HLA-C alleles. HLA typing was unavailable for some donors at each locus, so association tests used only the typed subset. A further reported finding was that TCR beta sequences accurately predicted the HLA-A and HLA-B alleles for most subjects in the first cohort. In a later genetic analysis, fewer N-insertions in productive TCRs were reported among donors in an Asian-associated ancestry cluster than the roughly 710-donor mean. For the cohort, immune exposure information was limited to CMV serostatus. A few of the identified cytomegalovirus-associated TCR beta chains were confirmed in vitro to be specific for cytomegalovirus antigens. In this cohort, only TCR beta chains were sequenced, and detectable features were limited by the absence of alpha or paired-chain data. A later analysis reported that several top co-occurrence clusters appeared linked to parvovirus B19, influenza, CMV and Epstein-Barr virus. Sequencing depth was assumed to be roughly uniform across donors in the presence/absence analyses, though that assumption may not hold. In an earlier analysis of over 550 of the donors, most TCR beta V segments were observed in productive rearrangements about 90% or about 30% of the time, broadly matching IMGT annotations.

In total, 666 healthy bone marrow donors made up the cohort. At the time of sampling, all cohort members were nominally healthy, though unrecorded immune exposures were likely present. The donor was CMV seronegative and was included in the group of under 450 seronegative cohort members. A peripheral blood sample was provided by each donor, and peripheral blood mononuclear cells were used for TCR beta sequencing. Genomic DNA extraction from the blood cell samples was performed with the Qiagen DNeasy Blood Extraction Kit. V loses 0 bases, J loses 1 base, and the germline ends lie 12 bases apart. CDR1 and CDR2, looked up from the germline V gene, are SGHAT and FQNNGV. Including cysteine and phenylalanine, the CDR3 has 16 amino acids. Just CDR3 DNA is preserved here, 48 bases in frame from base 1. Library preparation used the immunoSEQ multiplex PCR assay. For the multiplex PCR, a mixture combining 60 forward primers for TCR Vbeta segments and 13 reverse primers for TCR Jbeta segments was used. The CDR3 region of rearranged TCR beta genes was amplified from genomic DNA by a multiplex PCR assay. The Illumina HiSeq System was used to sequence the amplified TCR beta libraries as 87-base-pair reads. The authors processed their data as follows. Across the 670 or so repertoires, a later analysis counted tens of millions of unique TCR beta chains, approximately 12 million of which were shared by at least two donors. A nearest-neighbor algorithm error-corrected the raw reads and collapsed the reads into unique sequences, merging closely related sequences to remove PCR and sequencing errors. V, D and J gene segments were assigned by aligning CDR3 sequences to IMGT reference sequences. For a sequence to be retained, a match of at least six nucleotides was required to both a V gene segment and a J gene segment. A rearrangement counted as productive if the CDR3 had no stop codons and remained in frame with V and J, and every other rearrangement counted as non-productive. CDR3 was defined by IMGT convention, running from the second conserved V-encoded cysteine to the conserved J-encoded phenylalanine. The earlier analysis of roughly 590 of the donors excluded any sequence lacking an unambiguous match to a single V gene segment. In an earlier analysis of about 590 of the donors, a V segment was called functional when productive rearrangements were above 56.7%, and segregating when the standard deviation between donors exceeded 5%. A statistical classification framework was developed to diagnose cytomegalovirus status using the catalog of TCR beta chain sequences. In a later analysis, V and J genes were assigned by comparing TCR nucleotide sequences against IMGT/GENE-DB human TR gene sequences. The TCRdist pipeline was used in a later analysis to assign CDR3 sequences and most-parsimonious VDJ recombination scenarios. A later analysis defined each TCR beta chain by its CDR3 amino acid sequence plus V-gene family, and excluded reads lacking a unique V-gene family. To address suspected cross-contamination and a sequencing artifact, a later analysis removed over 500 highly shared, low-generation-probability nucleotide sequences. For each public chain, a later analysis derived a clonal expansion index from normalized ranks of inferred template counts within each repertoire. In a later analysis, generation probabilities were computed using a VDJ recombination model fitted to out-of-frame rearrangements, and the results were checked against IGoR. A later analysis scored TCR-TCR, TCR-HLA and TCR-CMV co-occurrence with hypergeometric tests, applying a repertoire-size bias correction to TCR pairs. To estimate false discovery rates, a later analysis permuted the HLA or CMV assignments 20 times. A later analysis grouped co-occurring TCRs with DBSCAN, adding TCRdist sequence similarity when clustering within HLA-allele-positive subsets. For co-occurrence clustering, repertoires with fewer than 30,000 or more than 120,000 public chains were excluded, along with roughly 5 repertoires with anomalous nucleotide sharing. TCRdb provides this immuneACCESS table in a form limited to in-frame rearrangements. Some clones are lacking; in checked studies, under half of them reflect an unresolved V gene, and why the rest are absent is not known. V, J and clone size are those of that table, while D and trimming were read from the DNA. Per the sample table, the count is some 150,000 clones. The top ten clonotypes cover 2.2% of the sample.

Details on this clone: Its antigen is currently not known.

Sample: PBMCs. The chain joins TRBV11-2 to TRBJ2-5; tentative D gene TRBD2, with 6 bases matching. The origin of this receptor is a woman between 18 and 29 years old in good health and CMV-seronegative. At the DNA level, the sequence is TGTGCCAGCAGCTTAGATCTGGCGACTAGCCAAGAGACCCAGTACTTC. This translates into CASSLDLATSQETQYF.